This T cell receptor (beta chain) appears in the sequencing data of a study of blood T cell repertoires in COVID-19 (dated by TCRdb to the early 2020s). Background for the entire study: Samples covering the acute and convalescent phases of COVID-19 were provided by collaborators in the United States, Italy and Spain. Where available, HLA class I and class II types were obtained from metadata supplied by the sample provider rather than from assay-based typing. Subjects who had been exposed to COVID-19, were actively infected with it, or had recovered from it provided the deeply sampled blood TCRbeta repertoires that made up the dataset. The prospective study material was composed of cDNA or gDNA derived from T cells, B-cell-depleted T cells, or PBMCs. Samples came from the ongoing ImmuneRACE study (first 160 participants) plus 1,254 subjects from 6 global collaborators. Nearly every sample came with metadata listing a de-identified subject ID, COVID-19 status, age in years and sex. A freely available public database, intended as a resource for researchers studying the immune response to SARS-CoV-2, is where the repertoires were released. Overall study outcomes, separate from this receptor: How much clinical and demographic metadata was included differed by source and by participant, and the metadata was provided uncurated.

Whole blood was collected in K2EDTA tubes by collaborating institutions according to the institutions' own protocols. Collaborator samples were shipped for TCRbeta analysis as frozen whole blood, isolated PBMCs, or DNA extracted from either sample type. The immunoSEQ Assay, a bias-controlled multiplex PCR, was used to amplify TCRbeta CDR3 regions from genomic DNA. The study's own analysis went as follows. Within the assay, amplification of reference gene primers was used to estimate how many nucleated cells each sample contained. To quantify the absolute abundance of each unique TCRbeta CDR3 rearrangement, sequence reads were collapsed and filtered. For each sample, productive Simpson clonality was calculated by taking the square root of Simpson's diversity index across productive rearrangements. As stored in TCRdb, this immuneACCESS dataset retains in-frame rearrangements with V and J assigned. A fraction of the clones does not appear; measured against another copy, unresolved V genes explain less than half of the discrepancy, and the remainder lacks a known reason. Clone size and the V and J calls come from that table; the DNA yielded D and trimming. The sample table contains about 200,000 clones; only one count was recorded for under 95% of them. The leading ten clones occupy around 1.2% of the sample.

About this clone: This clone's antigen is unknown. One base away there is no much larger clone; base qualities are not given.

V was cut back by 2 bases and J by 5 bases, leaving a gap of 7 bases between them. From the cysteine through the phenylalanine, the CDR3 covers 13 amino acids. Here the CDR3 DNA is all that survives: 39 bases in frame from base 1. CDR1 and CDR2 were assigned from the germline V gene as SGHDT and YYEEEE. Specimen: peripheral blood. The sequence came from a man younger than 45 with acute or convalescent COVID-19. The rearranged segments are TRBV5-6 and TRBJ1-4; confidence is insufficient to name the D gene. The DNA is as follows: TGTGCCAGCAGCTTATACATGAATGAAAAACTGTTTTTT. Its translation reads: CASSLYMNEKLFF.